Listed below are T cell receptor beta chains from one sample, sequenced in a study of shared clonotypes between healthy human individuals. The data were produced by immunoSEQ multiplex PCR, yet TCRdb's version contains in-frame clones alone and is incomplete. The data hold 500,000 to 550,000 clones, with more than 95% observed a single time. Source material: naive CD4+ T cells sorted from blood. Receptors were obtained from a woman aged 25 to 45 in good health. Each CDR3 is given with its conserved first and last residue. D genes are given only for firm matches. Size is omitted from some rows. Given values are once, few, many or a class for expanded clones.

v_gene: TRBV5-1; abundance: once; d_gene: TRBD2; j_gene: TRBJ2-7; CDR3nt: TGCGCCAGCAGCTTGGGGGTGGCGAGCGGGGTTGTCGAGCAGTACTTC; CDR3aa: CASSLGVASGVVEQYF
v_gene: TRBV5-4; abundance: NA; d_gene: TRBD2; j_gene: TRBJ2-7; CDR3nt: TGTGCCAGCAGCTTAGCGGGAGGGCCTCGGGAGCAGTACTTC; CDR3aa: CASSLAGGPREQYF
v_gene: TRBV19; abundance: NA; d_gene: NA; j_gene: TRBJ1-2; CDR3nt: TGTGCCAGTTCGGCAGATAACTATGGCTACACCTTC; CDR3aa: CASSADNYGYTF
v_gene: TRBV7-9; abundance: NA; d_gene: TRBD1; j_gene: TRBJ2-2; CDR3nt: TGTGCCACCGTACAGGGGTACACCGGGGAGCTGTTTTTT; CDR3aa: CATVQGYTGELFF
v_gene: TRBV28; abundance: NA; d_gene: TRBD2; j_gene: TRBJ2-7; CDR3nt: TGTGCCAGCAGTCCATCCGGGACTAGTTCTCACGAGCAGTACTTC; CDR3aa: CASSPSGTSSHEQYF
v_gene: TRBV7-9; abundance: NA; d_gene: TRBD2; j_gene: TRBJ2-3; CDR3nt: TGTGCCAGCAGCTTACACGGGACTAGCGTAACAGATACGCAGTATTTT; CDR3aa: CASSLHGTSVTDTQYF
v_gene: TRBV7-9; abundance: NA; d_gene: NA; j_gene: TRBJ2-7; CDR3nt: TGTGCCAGCAGCTTATTTTTTGATGATGGCTCCGAGCAGTACTTC; CDR3aa: CASSLFFDDGSEQYF
v_gene: TRBV28; abundance: NA; d_gene: NA; j_gene: TRBJ1-1; CDR3nt: TGTGCCACGGAAGACCAAAACACTGAAGCTTTCTTT; CDR3aa: CATEDQNTEAFF
v_gene: TRBV4-1; abundance: NA; d_gene: TRBD1; j_gene: TRBJ2-1; CDR3nt: TGCGCCAGCAGCCCTGCCCGGGACAGGGTGGACAATGAGCAGTTCTTC; CDR3aa: CASSPARDRVDNEQFF
v_gene: TRBV27; abundance: NA; d_gene: TRBD2; j_gene: TRBJ2-7; CDR3nt: TGTGCCAGCAGTATTTATGGGACTAACTCCTACGAGCAGTACTTC; CDR3aa: CASSIYGTNSYEQYF
v_gene: TRBV9; abundance: NA; d_gene: TRBD1; j_gene: TRBJ1-4; CDR3nt: TGTGCCAGCAGCGTAGCGGCAGGGGGTAGAGAAAAACTGTTTTTT; CDR3aa: CASSVAAGGREKLFF
v_gene: TRBV5-4; abundance: NA; d_gene: TRBD1; j_gene: TRBJ2-3; CDR3nt: TGTGCCAGCAGCTTGCCGGGACAGGGTACAGATACGCAGTATTTT; CDR3aa: CASSLPGQGTDTQYF
v_gene: TRBV6-1; abundance: NA; d_gene: NA; j_gene: TRBJ2-2; CDR3nt: TGTGCCAGCTGTCGCGGTCCGACGAACACCGGGGAGCTGTTTTTT; CDR3aa: CASCRGPTNTGELFF
v_gene: TRBV18; abundance: NA; d_gene: NA; j_gene: TRBJ2-7; CDR3nt: TGTGCCAGCTCACGGGGACAAGGTCCTACCTACGAGCAGTACTTC; CDR3aa: CASSRGQGPTYEQYF
v_gene: TRBV6-1; abundance: once; d_gene: NA; j_gene: TRBJ2-7; CDR3nt: TGTGCCAGCAGTCTGACAGGCAAAAACTACGAGCAGTACTTC; CDR3aa: CASSLTGKNYEQYF
v_gene: TRBV11-2; abundance: NA; d_gene: NA; j_gene: TRBJ1-1; CDR3nt: TGTGCCAGCAGCTTTGCCGGGGGGGGGCTCACTGAAGCTTTCTTT; CDR3aa: CASSFAGGGLTEAFF
v_gene: TRBV11-2; abundance: NA; d_gene: NA; j_gene: TRBJ2-7; CDR3nt: TGTGCCAGCAGCTTAGTGGGACCGTCCTACGAGCAGTACTTC; CDR3aa: CASSLVGPSYEQYF
v_gene: TRBV29-1; abundance: NA; d_gene: NA; j_gene: TRBJ2-5; CDR3nt: TGCAGCGTCCAACAAGAGACCCAGTACTTC; CDR3aa: CSVQQETQYF
v_gene: TRBV28; abundance: NA; d_gene: NA; j_gene: TRBJ2-7; CDR3nt: TGTGCCAGCAGTCATGGGGCATTCAGCTCCTACGAGCAGTACTTC; CDR3aa: CASSHGAFSSYEQYF
v_gene: TRBV2; abundance: NA; d_gene: NA; j_gene: TRBJ2-5; CDR3nt: TGTGCCAGCACGCGACAGGGAGGGAGAGAGACCCAGTACTTC; CDR3aa: CASTRQGGRETQYF